The 22 T cell receptor beta chains presented below share a single source sample, sequenced in a study of monozygotic twins with inflammatory bowel disease. TCRdb re-called the 5' RACE reads, yielding one record per CDR3 amino acid sequence without DNA. Its clone listing holds under 200,000 distinct CDR3 sequences. Specimen: blood. These receptors originate from a human donor with ulcerative colitis or Crohn's disease, or a healthy co-twin of an affected twin (not recorded which).

V and J are TRBV4-2 and TRBJ2-2; the D gene TCRdb calls, TRBD2, cannot be checked with no DNA. CDR1 and CDR2 from the germline V gene are LGHNA and YNFKEQ. The CDR3 is 16 residues long. The CDR3 spells CASSQGWTSKTGELFF.

The V gene is TRBV27, the J gene TRBJ2-7; no DNA is available, so the TRBD1 call from TCRdb remains unchecked. CDR1 and CDR2 from the germline V gene are MNHEY and SMNVEV (reference sequence). The CDR3 is made up of 16 amino acids. The CDR3 loop is CASSFTTGTDLGEQYF.

This chain links TRBV12-3 or TRBV12-4 with TRBJ2-3; TCRdb proposes TRBD1, but this gene call is untestable without DNA. The CDR3 covers 14 residues. The CDR3 reads CASSLIRVVDTQYF.

The V call is TRBV7-6, the J call TRBJ2-7; the TCRdb D gene call, TRBD2, has no DNA to confirm it. This CDR3 region has 16 residues. CDR1 is SGHVS and CDR2 is FNYEAQ in the germline V gene. CDR3: CASSLEALAGSYEQYF.

V gene TRBV5-4 combines with J gene TRBJ1-3. The CDR3 contains 14 residues. Germline V gene lookup returns CDR1 SGHNT and CDR2 YYREEE (reference sequence). The CDR3 is CASSLERAGNTIYF. Full variable domain (rest looked up from reference TRBV5-4 and TRBJ1-3): ETGVTQSPTHLIKTRGQQVTLRCSSQSGHNTVSWYQQALGQGPQFIFQYYREEENGRGNFPPRFSGLQFPNYSSELNVNALELDDSALYLCASSLERAGNTIYFGEGSWLTVV.

This chain joins TRBV6-1 and TRBJ2-5; TCRdb picks TRBD1, but there is no DNA to check that call. The CDR3 totals 20 residues. Germline CDR1 and CDR2: MNHNS and SASEGT. The CDR3 here is CASSESFGGGTAMIQETQYF.

The chain joins TRBV12-3 or TRBV12-4 to TRBJ2-1; TCRdb selects TRBD2, and the lack of DNA leaves this call unchecked. CDR3 size: 15 residues. CDR3 region: CASSRALAGNNEQFF.

The chain is built from TRBV5-1 and TRBJ2-1; the D call of TRBD1 rests on TCRdb alone, since no DNA is present to check it. Germline CDR1 SGHRS, CDR2 YFSETQ. CDR3 length equals 15 residues. The CDR3 is CASSLEGTAYNEQFF.

This chain joins TRBV18 and TRBJ1-1; there is no DNA to check the TCRdb D call of TRBD1. Germline CDR1 and CDR2: KGHSH and LQKENI. The CDR3 has 14 amino acids. The CDR3 here is CASSPRQENTEAFF.

The chain carries TRBV27 and TRBJ2-7; TCRdb's D call of TRBD1 is untestable without DNA. Germline-derived CDR1 and CDR2 are MNHEY and SMNVEV (reference sequence). CDR3 length equals 16 residues. The CDR3 loop reads CASSPFGRGQTYEQYF.

The chain recombines TRBV29-1 with TRBJ1-1; TCRdb's D call, TRBD1, is unchecked because there is no DNA. CDR3 length: 13 residues. The germline V gene encodes CDR1 SQVTM and CDR2 ANQGSEA. CDR3 sequence reads: CSVSWTGDTEAFF.

This chain uses TRBV15 with TRBJ2-3; TCRdb indicates TRBD1, and absent DNA this call remains unverified. CDR3 length: 17 amino acids. CDR1 LNHNV and CDR2 YYDKDF come from the germline V gene (reference sequence). CDR3 loop: CATSRGEERRGADTQYF.

This chain uses TRBV18 with TRBJ2-7; TCRdb outputs TRBD2, but without DNA this stays unchecked. The CDR3 extends over 15 amino acids. From germline, CDR1 is KGHSH and CDR2 LQKENI. The CDR3 region is CASSPGASESYEQYF.

The rearrangement uses TRBV7-9 and TRBJ1-3; TCRdb designates TRBD1, a call that cannot be tested without DNA. Germline CDR1 SEHNR, CDR2 FQNEAQ (reference sequence). The CDR3 covers 14 residues. The CDR3 is CASSRTGAGNTIYF.

The chain couples TRBV7-3 to TRBJ2-5; as DNA is missing, the TRBD2 call by TCRdb cannot be tested. The CDR3 consists of 18 residues. Germline V gives CDR1 SGHTA, CDR2 FQGTGA. The CDR3 region is CASSSIPGGPRGQETQYF.

The chain is built from TRBV10-3 and TRBJ1-5; TCRdb designates TRBD1, a call that cannot be tested without DNA. This CDR3 contains 17 residues. The V gene's germline CDR1 is ENHRY and CDR2 SYGVKD. This CDR3 reads CAISESGRGNWDQPQHF.

The chain's CDR3 is CASSNPTLRGRGKAYEQYF. V gene TRBV11-2 combines with J gene TRBJ2-7; as DNA is missing, the TRBD1 call by TCRdb cannot be tested. The CDR3 sequence is 19 residues long. The V gene's germline CDR1 is SGHAT and CDR2 FQNNGV. The variable domain in full, with the rest retrieved from reference TRBV11-2 and TRBJ2-7, is EAGVAQSPRYKIIEKRQSVAFWCNPISGHATLYWYQQILGQGPKLLIQFQNNGVVDDSQLPKDRFSAERLKGVDSTLKIQPAKLEDSAVYLCASSNPTLRGRGKAYEQYFGPGTRLTVT.

V and J are TRBV2 and TRBJ1-1; the TCRdb D gene call, TRBD1, has no DNA to confirm it. The germline CDR1 and CDR2 sequences are SNHLY and FYNNEI. The CDR3 length is 15 residues. This chain's CDR3 is CASRFGQGAIAEAFF.

The rearrangement uses TRBV11-2 and TRBJ2-7; TCRdb returns TRBD1, unconfirmable since there is no DNA. The CDR3 is made up of 13 amino acids. Per the germline V gene, CDR1 is SGHAT and CDR2 is FQNNGV. The CDR3 sequence is CASSLFRTVAQYF. Complete variable domain (other parts from reference TRBV11-2 and TRBJ2-7): EAGVAQSPRYKIIEKRQSVAFWCNPISGHATLYWYQQILGQGPKLLIQFQNNGVVDDSQLPKDRFSAERLKGVDSTLKIQPAKLEDSAVYLCASSLFRTVAQYFGPGTRLTVT.

The chain links TRBV4-1 to TRBJ2-1; checking the TCRdb D call of TRBD2 is not possible without DNA. The CDR3 runs 16 residues. Germline lookup yields CDR1 MGHRA and CDR2 YSYEKL. The CDR3 sequence is CASSQNRDLGYNEQFF.

The V call is TRBV12-3 or TRBV12-4, the J call TRBJ2-1; TCRdb's D call, TRBD1, is unchecked because there is no DNA. CDR3 length: 15 amino acids. CDR3 amino acids: CASSLPGTGPNEQFF.

The gene calls are TRBV29-1 and TRBJ1-3; TCRdb designates TRBD1, a call that cannot be tested without DNA. Germline CDR1 reads SQVTM; CDR2 reads ANQGSEA. The CDR3 sequence is 12 residues long. The CDR3: CSVEGDGNTIYF.